One and the same sample provided the 13 T cell receptor beta chains below, sequenced in a study of T cells in Graves' hyperthyroidism and ophthalmopathy. RNA transcripts were the template for amplifying TCR beta CDR3 regions. The primer set for the first-round RT-PCR of the TCR CDR3 was HTBI. MiXCR was run by TCRdb on the multiplex PCR reads, yielding one entry per CDR3 protein. Among around 540,000 distinct CDR3 sequences listed, about 45% were seen once. The material sequenced was peripheral blood or thyroid tissue (not recorded which). These TCRs come from a woman aged 18-35 years with Graves' hyperthyroidism.

The rearrangement uses TRBV2 and TRBJ2-7; no clear D. Germline V CDR1 and CDR2: SNHLY, FYNNEI. Trimming took 5 bases from V and 0 from J, leaving 14 bases between them. The CDR3 contains 15 residues. CDR3 loop: CASSLSGSVSYEQYF. The CDR3, as DNA: TGTGCCAGCAGTTTATCGGGCAGCGTCTCCTACGAGCAGTACTTC.

About this clonotype itself: It is likely a read error, because the conserved phenylalanine at the end of the CDR3 is missing. It is unclear where the CDR3 begins or ends on the DNA, so no DNA is shown, and the CDR3 is as TCRdb lists it. The chain has TRBV29-1 and TRBJ1-4; the D call TRBD1 from the table was never checked on the DNA. The length of the CDR3 is 10 amino acids, counting both ends. The germline V gene has CDR1 SQVTM and CDR2 ANQGSEA. This chain's CDR3 is CSVVIQGADY.

The chain uses TRBV7-9 and TRBJ2-7; D may be TRBD1 or TRBD2 (6 bases each). The CDR3 is 15 residues long. V dropped 5 bases and J dropped 7 bases, with 21 bases sitting between them. Germline values: CDR1 SEHNR, CDR2 FQNEAQ (reference sequence). The CDR3 protein is CASSVLARGKREQYF. The CDR3 region has the DNA TGTGCCAGCAGCGTGCTAGCGAGGGGGAAGCGGGAGCAGTACTTC.

Note on this clonotype: A much bigger clone sits one base away, suggesting this may be a read error. This CDR3 is CASSESRQGGRGTEAFF. CDR3 DNA: TGTGCCAGCAGTGAGTCTAGACAGGGGGGTCGTGGGACTGAAGCTTTCTTT. V usage is TRBV10-3 and J usage is TRBJ1-1; 9 nucleotides line up with TRBD1. This CDR3 contains 17 residues. The germline CDR1 and CDR2 sequences are ENHRY and SYGVKD.

This clonotype has just one count. A much larger clone differs by one base, so this may be a read error. This chain uses TRBV29-1 with TRBJ2-5; 15 nucleotides align to TRBD2. CDR3 length equals 16 residues. Germline CDR1 reads SQVTM; CDR2 reads ANQGSEA. J was trimmed by 4 bases and V by 0 bases; bases with no gene match: 3. The CDR3 spells CSVEDSGLAGGETQYF. The DNA of the CDR3 is TGCAGCGTTGAAGATTCGGGACTAGCGGGAGGAGAGACCCAGTACTTC.

In its sample, this clonotype was seen a few times. The chain employs TRBV7-2 and TRBJ2-5; perhaps TRBD1 as D (5 bases). CDR3 length: 15 residues. The ends were cut back, 4 bases at V and 2 bases at J, with 14 bases in the middle. Germline CDR1 is SGHTA and CDR2 is FQGNSA. This CDR3 is CASSSVTAGQETQYF. DNA of the CDR3: TGTGCCAGCAGCTCCGTGACGGCAGGGCAAGAGACCCAGTACTTC. Combining the CDR3 with reference TRBV7-2 and TRBJ2-5 gives the whole variable domain GAGVSQSPSNKVTEKGKDVELRCDPISGHTALYWYRQSLGQGLEFLIYFQGNSAPDKSGLPSDRFSAERTGGSVSTLTIQRTQQEDSAVYLCASSSVTAGQETQYFGPGTRLLVL.

This clonotype was detected once. This chain connects TRBV20-1 to TRBJ2-5; maybe TRBD2 (5 bases). The V end lost 6 bases, the J end lost 6 bases, and 17 bases lay between the germline ends. The V gene's germline CDR1 is DFQATT and CDR2 SNEGSKA (reference sequence). This CDR3 is built from 13 residues. The CDR3 protein is CSAQLGGWQTQYF. CDR3 bases: TGCAGTGCCCAACTCGGCGGGTGGCAGACCCAGTACTTC.

This clonotype was seen at least ten times. V and J are TRBV19 and TRBJ1-3, with D uncertain. Germline V gene sequence: CDR1 LNHDA, CDR2 SQIVND (reference sequence). The CDR3 totals 12 residues. V dropped 7 bases and J dropped 4 bases, with 8 bases sitting between them. The CDR3 nucleotides read TGTGCCAGTAAGACAACAGGAAACACCATATATTTT. Amino acids: CASKTTGNTIYF.

The rearrangement joins TRBV2 to TRBJ1-1; D possibly corresponds to TRBD1 (6 bases). Per germline, CDR1 SNHLY and CDR2 FYNNEI. V gave up 4 bases and J gave up 11 bases, with 14 bases separating them. The CDR3 sequence is 12 residues long. The CDR3 loop is CASSGGGGEAFF. In DNA, the CDR3 is TGTGCCAGCAGTGGCGGGGGCGGGGAGGCTTTCTTT.

This clonotype was recorded a few times. The chain has TRBV7-9 and TRBJ2-6; 8 bases fit TRBD1. V shed 3 bases, J shed 3 bases, and the junction held 10 bases outside the gene matches. The germline V gene encodes CDR1 SEHNR and CDR2 FQNEAQ (reference sequence). The CDR3 consists of 18 residues. CDR3 sequence (DNA): TGTGCCAGCAGCTTCTCATGGACAGGGACGGGTGGGGCCAACGTCCTGACTTTC. Its protein is CASSFSWTGTGGANVLTF. Full variable domain (outside the CDR3, taken from reference TRBV7-9 and TRBJ2-6): DTGVSQNPRHKITKRGQNVTFRCDPISEHNRLYWYRQTLGQGPEFLTYFQNEAQLEKSRLLSDRFSAERPKGSFSTLEIQRTEQGDSAMYLCASSFSWTGTGGANVLTFGAGSRLTVL.

Many counts were recorded for this clonotype. The chain has TRBV29-1 and TRBJ2-5; D not resolved. The length of the CDR3 is 12 residues. Per germline, CDR1 SQVTM and CDR2 ANQGSEA. Trimming took 6 bases from V and 1 from J, leaving 9 bases between them. In DNA form, the CDR3 reads TGCAGCGTCAGGTGGGGCCAAGAGACCCAGTACTTC. Protein: CSVRWGQETQYF.

This clonotype was picked up many times. The rearrangement links TRBV24-1 to TRBJ2-7, with 9 bases aligning to TRBD2. V trimming: 2 bases; J trimming: 0 bases; junction bases outside the gene matches: 7. The CDR3 has 17 amino acids. CDR1 and CDR2 (germline): KGHDR, SFDVKD. The CDR3 coding sequence is TGTGCCACCAGTGATTCCCTAGCGGGACAGTCCTCCTACGAGCAGTACTTC. It codes for CATSDSLAGQSSYEQYF.

This chain connects TRBV7-9 to TRBJ2-5; D gene unclear. The DNA matches TRBJ2-1 better at its end, which makes the J call doubtful. This CDR3 comprises 12 residues. From germline, CDR1 is SEHNR and CDR2 FQNEAQ (reference sequence). The CDR3 DNA is TGTGCCAGCAGCTTAAGGATGGTTGAGCAGTTCTTC. This sequence encodes CASSLRMVEQFF.